Presented here are 6 T cell receptor beta chains from one specimen sequenced in a study of T cells after yellow fever vaccination. TCRdb recomputed calls from the 5' RACE reads with MiXCR, one row per CDR3 protein. The sample holds about 360,000 distinct CDR3 sequences; 6.2% are singletons and the top ten take approximately 15%. The specimen comprised PBMCs, sampled 5 days after the yellow fever booster vaccination. The receptors here all came from a man aged 25-40 years who received the YFV17D yellow fever vaccine.

This clonotype has a count of ten or more. The rearrangement links TRBV27 to TRBJ2-1; 11 bases are a match to TRBD2. J was trimmed by 8 bases and V by 3 bases; bases with no gene match: 6. Germline lookup yields CDR1 MNHEY and CDR2 SMNVEV (reference sequence). The CDR3 consists of 15 residues. The CDR3 protein is CASSLGLAGGYEQFF. In nucleotides, the CDR3 is TGTGCCAGCAGTTTGGGGCTAGCGGGAGGCTATGAGCAGTTCTTC.

This clonotype has at least ten counts. V and J are TRBV7-2 and TRBJ2-3; D remains ambiguous. The CDR3 is made up of 13 amino acids. Germline values: CDR1 SGHTA, CDR2 FQGNSA. V was pared by 7 bases and J by 8 bases, with 16 bases between. DNA of the CDR3: TGTGCCAGCACCCTACTTTTCGAAGCTACGCAGTATTTT. It specifies CASTLLFEATQYF.

The chain employs TRBV5-1 and TRBJ2-3; possible D gene TRBD2, 5 bases. The CDR3 extends over 14 amino acids. Germline lookup yields CDR1 SGHRS and CDR2 YFSETQ. V shed 1 base and J shed 7 bases, with 13 bases lying between them. The CDR3 reads CASSLPASGNTQYF. For the CDR3, the DNA is TGCGCCAGCAGCTTGCCCGCTTCGGGGAATACGCAGTATTTT.

The chain uses TRBV4-3 and TRBJ2-5; 10 bases agree with TRBD2. CDR1 and CDR2 from the germline V gene are LGHNA and YSLEER. This CDR3 is built from 18 residues. V lost 0 bases, J lost 5 bases, and 12 bases stayed unmatched. CDR3 in DNA: TGCGCCAGCAGCCAAGAACTTGCGGCTAGCGGGAGTCCGGAGACCCAGTACTTC. Its translation is CASSQELAASGSPETQYF.

This chain joins TRBV28 and TRBJ1-2; D uncertain. V lost 7 bases and J lost 1, with 7 bases in between. There are 12 residues in the CDR3. Germline assignment: CDR1 MDHEN and CDR2 SYDVKM. The CDR3 region is CASNLLNYGYTF. In DNA form, the CDR3 reads TGTGCCAGCAACCTCCTTAACTATGGCTACACCTTC.

This clonotype was counted at least ten times. The rearrangement links TRBV6-1 to TRBJ2-7; D is unresolved. The CDR3 sequence is 15 residues long. In germline, CDR1 is MNHNS, CDR2 SASEGT. With 6 bases removed from V and 1 base from J, the gap between germline ends came to 16 bases. In DNA form, the CDR3 reads TGTGCCAGCAGCCGCGATCCAGGAGATTCCTACGAGCAGTACTTC. Translated: CASSRDPGDSYEQYF.